The 26 T cell receptor beta chains presented below share a single source sample, sequenced in a study of OX40 agonist ivuxolimab in advanced cancers. Profiling relied on immunoSEQ multiplex PCR, and the TCRdb table lists in-frame clones only, not all of them. The table includes around 100,000 clones, around 89% detected once. This sample comprised CD4+ or CD8+ T cells sorted from blood, obtained in a trial of the OX40 agonist ivuxolimab. These receptors were taken from an adult with an advanced solid tumor such as melanoma, head and neck, liver or kidney cancer.

V is TRBV28 and J is TRBJ2-7; unclear D gene. The CDR3 is 12 residues long. Germline CDR1 MDHEN, CDR2 SYDVKM. V was cut by 3 bases and J by 6 bases, with 9 bases left in between. The CDR3 DNA follows: TGTGCCAGCAGTTTGTCCCCCACCGAGCAGTACTTC. Translated: CASSLSPTEQYF.

The genes are TRBV28 and TRBJ1-5; 7 bases line up with TRBD1. Germline lookup yields CDR1 MDHEN and CDR2 SYDVKM. CDR3 length: 11 amino acids. V lost 9 bases to trimming and J lost 5 bases; unmatched junction nucleotides: 1. CDR3 region: CASQGDQPQHF. The CDR3 nucleotides read TGTGCCAGTCAGGGGGATCAGCCCCAGCATTTT.

The chain is built from TRBV21-1 and TRBJ2-7; the D segment call TRBD2 is taken from the table without a DNA check. TRBV21-1 is given as a pseudogene. The CDR3 sequence is 14 residues long. CDR3 DNA sequence: TGTGCCAGCAGCAACGCGGGAGTACTTGGGGAGCAGTACTTC. This sequence encodes CASSNAGVLGEQYF.

The chain joins TRBV10-3 to TRBJ1-1; 9 nucleotides line up with TRBD1. V gave up 6 bases and J gave up 1 base; unmatched junction bases: 6. In germline, CDR1 is ENHRY, CDR2 SYGVKD. The CDR3 has 15 amino acids. CDR3 region: CAIRRDRGSNTEAFF. Written as DNA, the CDR3 is TGTGCCATCAGGAGAGACAGGGGGTCGAACACTGAAGCTTTCTTT.

The chain is built from TRBV5-4 and TRBJ2-3; no clear D gene. The germline V gene has CDR1 SGHNT and CDR2 YYREEE (reference sequence). V was cut by 4 bases and J by 1 base, with 16 bases left in between. The CDR3 has 16 residues. CDR3 amino acids: CASSPGIAGGTDTQYF. The CDR3 bases are TGTGCCAGCAGCCCAGGTATAGCTGGAGGCACAGATACGCAGTATTTT. Variable domain in full (rest from reference TRBV5-4 and TRBJ2-3): ETGVTQSPTHLIKTRGQQVTLRCSSQSGHNTVSWYQQALGQGPQFIFQYYREEENGRGNFPPRFSGLQFPNYSSELNVNALELDDSALYLCASSPGIAGGTDTQYFGPGTRLTVL.

This clone was seen once. The chain combines TRBV6-1 with TRBJ1-5; D not resolved. The CDR3 spans 14 residues. Trimming left V 4 bases short and J 2 bases short, with 9 bases between. Looked up from germline, CDR1 is MNHNS and CDR2 is SASEGT. CDR3 loop: CASSALLGNQPQHF. CDR3 sequence (DNA): TGTGCCAGCAGTGCCCTCCTTGGCAATCAGCCCCAGCATTTT.

This chain links TRBV2 with TRBJ1-1; TRBD1 might be the D (5 bases). CDR1 is SNHLY, CDR2 FYNNEI, per germline. V lost 4 bases and J lost 10, with 13 bases in between. The CDR3 is 12 residues long. The CDR3 coding sequence is TGTGCCAGCAGTGGACAGTCCCGGATAGCTTTCTTT. Translated, it gives CASSGQSRIAFF.

The chain combines TRBV29-1 with TRBJ2-5, with 12 bases lining up with TRBD2. The junction had 8 bases not matched to a gene; V was cut back by 5 bases and J by 4 bases. This CDR3 comprises 15 residues. Germline CDR1 is SQVTM and CDR2 is ANQGSEA. Here the CDR3 DNA reads TGCAGCGTTCGACTAGCGGGGGCCGGTGGAGAGACCCAGTACTTC. This codes for CSVRLAGAGGETQYF.

The chain couples TRBV29-1 to TRBJ1-3; no reliable D call. The length of the CDR3 is 14 residues. V shed 4 bases and J shed 0 bases, with 10 bases lying between them. Germline CDR1 and CDR2: SQVTM and ANQGSEA. The CDR3, as DNA: TGCAGCGTTGGCCGTGGGGACTCTGGAAACACCATATATTTT. It specifies CSVGRGDSGNTIYF.

V usage is TRBV30 and J usage is TRBJ2-3; D is ambiguous. Looked up from germline, CDR1 is GTSNPN and CDR2 is SVGIG (reference sequence). The length of the CDR3 is 14 residues. V was clipped by 3 bases and J by 1 base, with 11 bases between them. The CDR3 spells CAWSRRAGTDTQYF. Written as DNA, the CDR3 is TGTGCCTGGAGCCGACGGGCGGGCACAGATACGCAGTATTTT.

This clone was found a few times. The chain couples TRBV19 to TRBJ1-6; a weak D match, TRBD1 (6 bases). Looked up from germline, CDR1 is LNHDA and CDR2 is SQIVND (reference sequence). The CDR3 sequence is 15 residues long. V lost 5 bases to trimming and J lost 9 bases, with 17 bases between them. The CDR3 DNA reads as TGTGCCAGTAGTCCATCGGGAGGGGGACGTTCACCCCTCCACTTT. Translating it yields CASSPSGGGRSPLHF.

This clone turned up a few times. The CDR3 reads CASSIDGGPRYGYTF. The CDR3, as DNA: TGTGCCAGTAGTATCGACGGTGGACCACGCTATGGCTACACCTTC. The chain employs TRBV19 and TRBJ1-2; D remains ambiguous. This CDR3 region has 15 residues. The ends were cut back, 3 bases at V and 4 bases at J, with 15 bases in the middle. CDR1 and CDR2 (germline): LNHDA, SQIVND (reference sequence).

Of note for this clone: The same CDR3 also results from other DNA sequences found in this sample. The chain is built from TRBV6-5 and TRBJ2-7, with 7 bases that match TRBD1. CDR1 is MNHEY, CDR2 SVGAGI, per germline. V shed 6 bases and J 4 bases; nucleotides not matched to a gene: 3. The CDR3 has 12 residues. This CDR3 is CASRAGGYEQYF. The CDR3 region has the DNA TGTGCCAGCAGGGCAGGGGGTTACGAGCAGTACTTC.

The J gene is TRBJ1-1, the V gene TRBV29-1; D remains unclear. Germline CDR1 and CDR2: SQVTM and ANQGSEA. The CDR3 spans 11 residues. V was shortened by 7 bases and J by 6 bases, with 12 bases between the two germline ends. Here the CDR3 reads CSGAAAPEAFF. In DNA, the CDR3 is TGCAGCGGGGCAGCCGCGCCTGAAGCTTTCTTT.

The gene calls are TRBV4-2 and TRBJ2-1; the D is unclear. Trimming cost V 0 bases and J 5 bases, with 5 bases left between them. CDR3 length: 13 residues. Germline CDR1 LGHNA, CDR2 YNFKEQ. The CDR3 reads CASSQDTNNEQFF. The CDR3 nucleotides are TGTGCCAGCAGCCAAGACACAAACAATGAGCAGTTCTTC.

The chain employs TRBV5-6 and TRBJ1-3; 7 bases fit TRBD1. Germline CDR1 SGHDT, CDR2 YYEEEE. This CDR3 spans 19 amino acids. V dropped 0 bases and J dropped 2; count of bases not matched to a gene: 14. The CDR3 region has the DNA TGTGCCAGCAGCTTGGGACAGGGTTTTAATTTGGCGACTGGAAACACCATATATTTT. This gives the protein CASSLGQGFNLATGNTIYF.

This clone came up once. V and J are TRBV5-1 and TRBJ2-1; D is unclear. The CDR3 is 13 residues long. Germline values: CDR1 SGHRS, CDR2 YFSETQ. V dropped 0 bases and J dropped 6 bases, with 7 bases sitting between them. In DNA, the CDR3 is TGCGCCAGCAGCTTGGTCGGCAGCAATGAGCAGTTCTTC. Amino acids: CASSLVGSNEQFF.

The chain links TRBV7-3 to TRBJ2-3, with D possibly being TRBD2 (6 bases). Germline-derived CDR1 and CDR2 are SGHTA and FQGTGA. Trimming removed 5 bases at V and 0 bases at J, with 12 bases between. The CDR3 extends over 15 amino acids. The CDR3 DNA reads as TGTGCCAGCAGCATTAGCGGAGCAAGCACAGATACGCAGTATTTT. Translating gives CASSISGASTDTQYF.

This clone was counted between two and nine times. The chain links TRBV7-2 to TRBJ1-5; possible D gene TRBD1, 5 bases. V lost 2 bases, J lost 5 bases, and 13 bases lay in between. The CDR3 has 15 amino acids. Germline CDR1 and CDR2: SGHTA and FQGNSA. CDR3 sequence: CASSLRLGVYQPQHF. The CDR3 bases are TGTGCCAGCAGCTTACGACTGGGGGTCTATCAGCCCCAGCATTTT.

V is TRBV30 and J is TRBJ2-1, with 10 bases aligning to TRBD2. Trimming took 3 bases from V and 6 from J; bases not matched to a gene: 11. This CDR3 has 16 residues. Germline V lookup: CDR1 GTSNPN, CDR2 SVGIG (reference sequence). In DNA form, the CDR3 reads TGTGCCTGGAGGACTCCAGGACTAGCGGTCCTCAATGAGCAGTTCTTC. Its translation: CAWRTPGLAVLNEQFF.

The chain's CDR3 is CASSDRDEAFF. The CDR3 DNA is TGTGCCAGCAGCGACCGCGATGAGGCTTTCTTT. V is TRBV5-6 and J is TRBJ1-1; D is ambiguous. V was cut by 4 bases and J by 11 bases, with 12 bases left in between. The CDR3 extends over 11 amino acids. The V gene's germline CDR1 is SGHDT and CDR2 YYEEEE.

This chain uses TRBV6-1 with TRBJ1-6, with D unclear. The germline V gene has CDR1 MNHNS and CDR2 SASEGT. The CDR3 length is 12 residues. Trimming left V 6 bases short and J 8 bases short, with 8 bases between. As DNA, the CDR3 is TGTGCCAGCAGCATTATCGATTCACCCCTCCACTTT. It specifies CASSIIDSPLHF.

V gene TRBV5-4 combines with J gene TRBJ2-7, with D perhaps given as TRBD1 or TRBD2 (7 bases each). Germline V gives CDR1 SGHNT, CDR2 YYREEE (reference sequence). This CDR3 has 14 amino acids. Trimming removed 6 bases from V and 6 bases from J, with 19 bases in between. CDR3 nucleotide sequence: TGTGCCAGCAAACCTGGGGGGGACAGTCGCGAGCAGTACTTC. Protein: CASKPGGDSREQYF. Together with reference TRBV5-4 and TRBJ2-7, the CDR3 gives the full variable domain: ETGVTQSPTHLIKTRGQQVTLRCSSQSGHNTVSWYQQALGQGPQFIFQYYREEENGRGNFPPRFSGLQFPNYSSELNVNALELDDSALYLCASKPGGDSREQYFGPGTRLTVT.

Comments on this clone: Other DNA sequences in the same sample also yield this CDR3. The chain links TRBV5-1 to TRBJ1-1; D ambiguous. Germline-derived CDR1 and CDR2 are SGHRS and YFSETQ. V dropped 0 bases and J dropped 1 base, with 4 bases sitting between them. The CDR3 sequence is 13 residues long. The CDR3 DNA is TGCGCCAGCAGCTTGGAGGGGAACACTGAAGCTTTCTTT. This encodes CASSLEGNTEAFF.

Comment on this clone: This CDR3 is also generated by other DNA sequences in the sample. The chain employs TRBV30 and TRBJ2-7; D may be TRBD1 (6 bases). Trimming left V 0 bases short and J 3 bases short, with 9 bases between. The CDR3 runs to 13 residues. The germline gives CDR1 GTSNPN, CDR2 SVGIG (reference sequence). The CDR3 region is CAWSVGQNYEQYF. The CDR3 DNA sequence: TGTGCCTGGAGTGTTGGACAGAACTACGAGCAGTACTTC.

This rearrangement joins TRBV10-3 to TRBJ1-3; the D is unclear. The CDR3 consists of 14 residues. The V end lost 8 bases, the J end lost 0 bases, and 11 bases lay between the germline ends. CDR1 is ENHRY and CDR2 is SYGVKD in the germline V gene. The CDR3 region has the DNA TGTGCCATCGGGGTAGGCGTCTCTGGAAACACCATATATTTT. Translated: CAIGVGVSGNTIYF.